Shown below are 30 T cell receptor beta chains from a single sample sequenced in a study of cytomegalovirus exposure and HLA in healthy donors. Generated by immunoSEQ multiplex PCR, the TCRdb table keeps only in-frame clones and is missing some. Of around 170,000 clones listed, 88% were seen once; the top ten hold roughly 3%. Sequencing was carried out using PBMCs. These receptors all come from a man between 18 and 35 years old in good health and CMV-seronegative.

The chain links TRBV1 to TRBJ1-5; the table's D call, TRBD1, has no DNA check behind it. TRBV1 is assigned pseudogene status. The CDR3 runs 15 residues. The CDR3 bases are TGCACCAGCAGCCACTCCGACAAGTACAATCAGCCCCAGCATTTT. Residues: CTSSHSDKYNQPQHF.

A note on this clone: The junction differs from germline at one of its ends, possibly a read error. This rearrangement joins TRBV7-7 to TRBJ2-2; D is uncertain. Germline V gene data show CDR1 as SSHAT and CDR2 as FNYEAQ (reference sequence). The CDR3 runs 13 residues. The CDR3 bases are TGTGCTAGCAGCCCGGCAAGACTCGGGGAGCTGTTTTTT. Its translation is CASSPARLGELFF. Drawing the rest from reference TRBV7-7 and TRBJ2-2, the complete variable domain is GAGVSQSPRYKVTKRGQDVTLRCDPISSHATLYWYQQALGQGPEFLTYFNYEAQPDKSGLPSDRFSAERPEGSISTLTIQRTEQRDSAMYRCASSPARLGELFFGEGSRLTVL.

This chain uses TRBV5-1 with TRBJ2-7; D is perhaps TRBD1 (6 bases). V was pared by 4 bases and J by 3 bases, with 8 bases between. The CDR3 has 12 amino acids. The germline V gene encodes CDR1 SGHRS and CDR2 YFSETQ. CDR3 loop: CASSQDSYEQYF. For the CDR3, the DNA is TGCGCCAGCAGCCAGGACAGCTACGAGCAGTACTTC.

V gene TRBV6-6 combines with J gene TRBJ1-2; possibly TRBD1 for D (6 bases). The germline V gene has CDR1 MNHNY and CDR2 SVGAGI (reference sequence). This CDR3 spans 14 amino acids. V lost 9 bases, J lost 6 bases, and 20 bases lay in between. CDR3 sequence: CASRFPPAGDGYTF. The CDR3 DNA follows: TGTGCCAGTCGCTTCCCCCCCGCAGGGGATGGCTACACCTTC.

The rearrangement joins TRBV5-1 to TRBJ2-7; 11 bases line up with TRBD2. J lost 5 bases, V lost 1 base, and 5 bases had no gene match. CDR3 size: 15 residues. The V gene's germline CDR1 is SGHRS and CDR2 YFSETQ. The DNA of the CDR3 is TGCGCCAGCAGCTTGACTAGCGGGAGTAGGAACGAGCAGTACTTC. Protein: CASSLTSGSRNEQYF.

The chain combines TRBV27 with TRBJ2-3; possible D gene TRBD2, 6 bases. Trimming took 6 bases from V and 2 from J, leaving 15 bases between them. The CDR3 has 15 residues. Germline lookup yields CDR1 MNHEY and CDR2 SMNVEV (reference sequence). CDR3 sequence (DNA): TGTGCCAGCAGCTTACGACTAGGGGCCACAGATACGCAGTATTTT. Translated: CASSLRLGATDTQYF.

This clone was found once. The chain couples TRBV27 to TRBJ1-2; the D gene is possibly TRBD1 (6 bases). The CDR3 runs 12 residues. Between the trimmed V and J ends, which lost 3 bases and 5 bases, there was a span of 7 bases. Germline V gene sequence: CDR1 MNHEY, CDR2 SMNVEV (reference sequence). CDR3 protein: CASSLQGYGYTF. CDR3 coding DNA: TGTGCCAGCAGTTTGCAGGGGTATGGCTACACCTTC.

In its sample, this clone was seen once. The J gene is TRBJ1-5, the V gene TRBV29-1; D perhaps matches TRBD1 (5 bases). The V gene lost 7 bases and the J gene lost 5 bases, with 18 bases spanning the gap. The CDR3 sequence is 14 residues long. CDR1 is SQVTM and CDR2 is ANQGSEA in the germline V gene. The CDR3 reads CSAADRGSHQPQHF. The CDR3, as DNA: TGCAGCGCTGCCGACCGGGGGTCCCATCAGCCCCAGCATTTT.

The chain recombines TRBV2 with TRBJ1-1; no reliable D call. The CDR3 is made up of 13 amino acids. Per the germline V gene, CDR1 is SNHLY and CDR2 is FYNNEI. V dropped 5 bases and J dropped 0 bases, with 7 bases sitting between them. The CDR3 region is CASSLTLNTEAFF. DNA for the CDR3: TGTGCCAGCAGTCTTACACTGAACACTGAAGCTTTCTTT.

For the CDR3, the DNA is TGTGCCAGCAGCCCGAGGACAGGGTCCGTCTCCTACGAGCAGTACTTC. Protein product: CASSPRTGSVSYEQYF. The V gene is TRBV9, the J gene TRBJ2-7, with 8 nucleotides matching TRBD1. Trimming took 4 bases from V and 0 from J; bases not matched to a gene: 9. The CDR3 has 16 amino acids. Germline lookup yields CDR1 SGDLS and CDR2 YYNGEE.

The chain uses TRBV11-1 and TRBJ2-2, with TRBD2 identical over 12 bases. V trimming: 7 bases; J trimming: 5 bases; junction bases outside the gene matches: 8. The CDR3 runs 16 residues. Per germline, CDR1 SGHAT and CDR2 FQDESV (reference sequence). This CDR3 reads CASNSRLAGVTGELFF. CDR3 in DNA: TGTGCCAGCAACTCCAGACTAGCGGGGGTTACCGGGGAGCTGTTTTTT.

The chain combines TRBV18 with TRBJ1-5, with TRBD1 matching over 9 bases. Germline CDR1 is KGHSH and CDR2 is LQKENI. The CDR3 sequence is 16 residues long. V was pared by 3 bases and J by 6 bases, with 9 bases of the junction left unmatched. As DNA, the CDR3 is TGTGCCAGCTCACCCCAGACAGGGGGGTATGGTCAGCCCCAGCATTTT. Translation gives CASSPQTGGYGQPQHF.

The chain is built from TRBV9 and TRBJ2-5; TRBD2 might be the D (6 bases). Looked up from germline, CDR1 is SGDLS and CDR2 is YYNGEE. The CDR3 covers 13 residues. V lost 3 bases and J lost 4, with 10 bases in between. CDR3 in amino acids: CASSGGVRETQYF. The CDR3 nucleotides read TGTGCCAGCAGCGGGGGGGTTCGAGAGACCCAGTACTTC.

The V and J genes are TRBV5-1 and TRBJ2-3; 8 positions match TRBD2. The CDR3 has 15 residues. Germline CDR1 SGHRS, CDR2 YFSETQ. After removal of 1 base from V and 2 bases from J, the junction contained 3 bases not matched to a gene. The CDR3 protein is CASSLIAGTTDTQYF. CDR3 coding DNA: TGCGCCAGCAGCTTGATAGCGGGGACCACAGATACGCAGTATTTT.

Regarding this clone: The junction differs from germline at one of its ends, possibly a read error. The chain employs TRBV7-7 and TRBJ2-5, with no clear D. The germline V gene encodes CDR1 SSHAT and CDR2 FNYEAQ (reference sequence). This CDR3 comprises 13 residues. The CDR3 region is CASSPQYQETQYF. CDR3 bases: TGTGCTAGCAGTCCCCAGTACCAAGAGACCCAGTACTTC.

The rearrangement links TRBV18 to TRBJ2-2, with a weak D call TRBD1 (6 bases). The V end lost 4 bases, the J end lost 0 bases, and 12 bases lay between the germline ends. In germline, CDR1 is KGHSH, CDR2 LQKENI. The CDR3 runs 16 residues. For the CDR3, the DNA is TGTGCCAGCTCACTACGGGACATAGCGAACACCGGGGAGCTGTTTTTT. This codes for CASSLRDIANTGELFF. The variable domain in full, with the rest retrieved from reference TRBV18 and TRBJ2-2, is NAGVMQNPRHLVRRRGQEARLRCSPMKGHSHVYWYRQLPEEGLKFMVYLQKENIIDESGMPKERFSAEFPKEGPSILRIQQVVRGDSAAYFCASSLRDIANTGELFFGEGSRLTVL.

The chain joins TRBV7-9 to TRBJ1-3, with D perhaps matching TRBD1 (6 bases). V gave up 4 bases and J gave up 16 bases, with 14 bases separating them. The V gene's germline CDR1 is SEHNR and CDR2 FQNEAQ (reference sequence). The length of the CDR3 is 11 residues. CDR3 sequence: CASSSAARGYF. In DNA, the CDR3 is TGTGCCAGCAGCTCGGCTGCGAGGGGGTATTTT.

The CDR3 sequence is CASGLYNEQFF. In DNA form, the CDR3 reads TGTGCCAGTGGACTCTACAATGAGCAGTTCTTC. V is TRBV19 and J is TRBJ2-1; D possibly corresponds to TRBD2 (5 bases). From germline, CDR1 is LNHDA and CDR2 SQIVND (reference sequence). The CDR3 is made up of 11 amino acids. Deletions cut 8 bases from V and 3 bases from J, with 5 bases between.

This clone was counted a few times. The genes are TRBV15 and TRBJ2-1; 8 nucleotides match TRBD1. This CDR3 spans 13 amino acids. CDR1 is LNHNV, CDR2 YYDKDF, per germline (reference sequence). V shed 3 bases, J shed 8 bases, and the junction held 3 bases outside the gene matches. The CDR3 nucleotides are TGTGCCACCAGCAGCGGACAGGGCTATGAGCAGTTCTTC. It is translated as CATSSGQGYEQFF.

The rearrangement links TRBV18 to TRBJ2-5; 9 bases are shared with TRBD1. The CDR3 runs 15 residues. The V segment lost 0 bases and the J segment 3 bases; nucleotides outside the gene matches: 2. Per germline, CDR1 KGHSH and CDR2 LQKENI. CDR3 sequence: CASSPPTGGEETQYF. CDR3 nucleotides: TGTGCCAGCTCACCACCTACAGGGGGCGAAGAGACCCAGTACTTC. The variable domain in full, with the rest retrieved from reference TRBV18 and TRBJ2-5, is NAGVMQNPRHLVRRRGQEARLRCSPMKGHSHVYWYRQLPEEGLKFMVYLQKENIIDESGMPKERFSAEFPKEGPSILRIQQVVRGDSAAYFCASSPPTGGEETQYFGPGTRLLVL.

This chain connects TRBV7-2 to TRBJ2-3; 10 bases line up with TRBD2. J was trimmed by 4 bases and V by 5 bases; bases with no gene match: 9. This CDR3 has 16 residues. Germline V gene sequence: CDR1 SGHTA, CDR2 FQGNSA. The CDR3 DNA sequence: TGTGCCAGCAGCGCCTCCTTAGCGGGAGGCGCAGATACGCAGTATTTT. It is translated as CASSASLAGGADTQYF.

On this clone: Other nucleotide sequences from this sample produce the same CDR3. This chain joins TRBV11-2 and TRBJ2-1, with 7 bases aligning to TRBD2. Germline CDR1 SGHAT, CDR2 FQNNGV. The CDR3 spans 15 residues. Trimming took 3 bases from V and 4 from J; bases not matched to a gene: 6. DNA of the CDR3: TGTGCCAGCAGCTTGGGTCTAGCGGTTTACAATGAGCAGTTCTTC. Protein sequence: CASSLGLAVYNEQFF.

The V gene is TRBV5-1, the J gene TRBJ1-2, with 7 positions matching TRBD1. Trimming cost V 4 bases and J 2 bases; bases outside gene matches: 11. This CDR3 has 16 amino acids. Germline V gene sequence: CDR1 SGHRS, CDR2 YFSETQ. Written as DNA, the CDR3 is TGCGCCAGCAGCGAGCCCGGGACAGAATCAAACTATGGCTACACCTTC. Translating gives CASSEPGTESNYGYTF.

The V gene is TRBV29-1, the J gene TRBJ1-2, with 8 bases aligning to TRBD1. V dropped 6 bases and J dropped 4; count of bases not matched to a gene: 10. This CDR3 region has 14 residues. Per germline, CDR1 SQVTM and CDR2 ANQGSEA. The CDR3 sequence is CSVGDRTYLYGYTF. CDR3 coding DNA: TGCAGCGTCGGGGACAGGACCTACCTCTATGGCTACACCTTC.

The chain is built from TRBV2 and TRBJ1-5, with D possibly TRBD1 on 5 matching bases. This CDR3 has 15 amino acids. V was clipped by 6 bases and J by 0 bases, with 12 bases between them. Germline V gene sequence: CDR1 SNHLY, CDR2 FYNNEI. CDR3 nucleotide sequence: TGTGCCAGCAGCCTCGGGGGATTTAGCAATCAGCCCCAGCATTTT. Encoded protein: CASSLGGFSNQPQHF.

This clone was picked up one time. The rearrangement links TRBV7-6 to TRBJ2-7, with a possible D match to TRBD1 (5 bases). V dropped 0 bases and J dropped 6 bases, with 6 bases sitting between them. This CDR3 is 12 amino acids long. Per the germline V gene, CDR1 is SGHVS and CDR2 is FNYEAQ. CDR3 sequence (DNA): TGTGCCAGCAGCTTAGCAGGGGCCGAGCAGTACTTC. Protein sequence: CASSLAGAEQYF.

The chain employs TRBV5-6 and TRBJ2-7, with 10 bases identical to TRBD1. Germline CDR1 SGHDT, CDR2 YYEEEE. The CDR3 is 14 residues long. The V gene end was trimmed by 0 bases and the J gene end by 3 bases; junction bases not matched to a gene: 0. The CDR3 sequence: CASSLGTGGYEQYF. The CDR3 coding sequence is TGTGCCAGCAGCTTGGGGACAGGGGGCTACGAGCAGTACTTC.

The chain uses TRBV27 and TRBJ2-5; 11 bases map to TRBD2. The trim removed 4 bases at V and 5 bases at J, leaving 9 bases unmatched. This CDR3 comprises 16 residues. CDR1 and CDR2 (germline): MNHEY, SMNVEV (reference sequence). CDR3 coding DNA: TGTGCCAGCAGTTCTACCTTAGCGGGGGGGCAGGAGACCCAGTACTTC. This encodes CASSSTLAGGQETQYF.

This clone was observed a single time. The J gene is TRBJ2-7, the V gene TRBV7-2; 10 positions match TRBD2. The CDR3 is 15 amino acids. Looked up from germline, CDR1 is SGHTA and CDR2 is FQGNSA. Unmatched junction bases numbered 8, after V lost 5 bases and J lost 4 bases. The CDR3 region is CASSPRASGSYEQYF. The CDR3 DNA reads TGTGCCAGCAGCCCCCGGGCTAGCGGGAGTTACGAGCAGTACTTC.

The chain carries TRBV27 and TRBJ2-1, with 10 bases aligning to TRBD2. The CDR3 has 15 amino acids. J gave up 5 bases and V 7 bases, and 8 bases lay outside the gene matches. Looked up from germline, CDR1 is MNHEY and CDR2 is SMNVEV (reference sequence). The CDR3 DNA reads as TGTGCCAGCACCTCTAGCGGGAGCGTCCACAATGAGCAGTTCTTC. It specifies CASTSSGSVHNEQFF.